The T cell receptor beta chain under discussion was sequenced for a study of blood T cell repertoires in COVID-19. Study as a whole: Acute and convalescent COVID-19 samples came from the United States, Italy and Spain.

The V and J ends lost 3 bases and 5 bases, in that order; junction bases with no gene match: 3. The CDR3 is 17 amino acids. Original data processing: Reference gene primer amplification gave nucleated cell count estimates. Repertoires were generated with immunoSEQ multiplex PCR, while TCRdb's copy carries only in-frame clones and drops some. V and J calls and clone size are given by that table; D and trimming were obtained from the DNA. Among fewer than 350,000 clones listed, 75% to 95% were seen once. The V and J genes are TRBV23-1 and TRBJ2-2; the match to TRBD2 covers 16 bases. TRBV23-1 is an ORF, with its function uncertain. The clonotype originates from a man in his forties or fifties who had been exposed to COVID-19. Material: PBMCs or T cells enriched from blood (not recorded which). This CDR3 is CASSHLGLAGGTGELFF. CDR3 nucleotide sequence: TGCGCCAGCAGTCACCTGGGACTAGCGGGGGGGACCGGGGAGCTGTTTTTT.